A single sample gave rise to the 14 T cell receptor beta chains below, sequenced in a study of blood T cell repertoires in COVID-19. Using immunoSEQ multiplex PCR, the repertoire was profiled, and TCRdb retains in-frame clones only, with some absent. Seen here are some 90,000 clones, around 88% observed once, and the top ten hold approximately 16%. The material sequenced was peripheral blood. These TCRs come from a woman in her sixties or seventies with COVID-19, enrolled during active disease.

This chain connects TRBV10-3 to TRBJ2-7; TRBD2 agrees at 7 bases. This CDR3 region has 14 residues. Germline values: CDR1 ENHRY, CDR2 SYGVKD. V dropped 5 bases and J dropped 2; count of bases not matched to a gene: 6. The CDR3 DNA sequence: TGTGCCATCAGTATTGGCGGGGGACCCTACGAGCAGTACTTC. Translated: CAISIGGGPYEQYF.

The V call is TRBV5-1, the J call TRBJ2-3, with D unresolved. The CDR3 is 14 amino acids. Germline lookup yields CDR1 SGHRS and CDR2 YFSETQ. V was clipped by 0 bases and J by 3 bases, with 8 bases between them. For the CDR3, the DNA is TGCGCCAGCAGCTTGGGTGGAGAAACAGATACGCAGTATTTT. Protein: CASSLGGETDTQYF.

This chain links TRBV10-2 with TRBJ1-5; the D is unclear. V was pared by 3 bases and J by 0 bases, with 6 bases between. Per germline, CDR1 WSHSY and CDR2 SAAADI. The CDR3 length is 14 residues. CDR3 in amino acids: CASSDINSNQPQHF. CDR3 coding DNA: TGCGCCAGCAGTGATATAAATAGCAATCAGCCCCAGCATTTT.

The genes are TRBV7-2 and TRBJ2-5, with TRBD2 matching over 13 bases. The germline gives CDR1 SGHTA, CDR2 FQGNSA. This CDR3 has 14 amino acids. J lost 5 bases, V lost 4 bases, and 1 base had no gene match. DNA of the CDR3: TGTGCCAGCAGCTCGACTAGCGGGGGGGAGACCCAGTACTTC. The encoded protein is CASSSTSGGETQYF.

The V and J genes are TRBV10-3 and TRBJ2-7; TRBD1 agrees at 7 bases. With V trimmed by 4 bases and J by 0 bases, 6 bases remained unmatched. This CDR3 contains 15 residues. Germline V gene sequence: CDR1 ENHRY, CDR2 SYGVKD. The CDR3 nucleotides read TGTGCCATCAGTGGCCAAGGGGACAGCTCCTACGAGCAGTACTTC. Translating it yields CAISGQGDSSYEQYF.

This chain uses TRBV6-5 with TRBJ2-7; TRBD2 aligns across 14 bases. This CDR3 has 16 amino acids. Germline V CDR1 and CDR2: MNHEY, SVGAGI. V trimming: 2 bases; J trimming: 4 bases; junction bases outside the gene matches: 4. CDR3 loop: CASSYGTSGGEYEQYF. As DNA, the CDR3 is TGTGCCAGCAGTTACGGGACTAGCGGGGGCGAATACGAGCAGTACTTC.

This rearrangement joins TRBV18 to TRBJ1-6, with no clear D. CDR3 length: 14 amino acids. V was pared by 3 bases and J by 7 bases, with 10 bases between. The germline V gene has CDR1 KGHSH and CDR2 LQKENI. CDR3 nucleotide sequence: TGTGCCAGCTCACCTGAGTGGAGGAATTCACCCCTCCACTTT. The encoded protein is CASSPEWRNSPLHF. Filled out from reference TRBV18 and TRBJ1-6, the complete variable domain reads NAGVMQNPRHLVRRRGQEARLRCSPMKGHSHVYWYRQLPEEGLKFMVYLQKENIIDESGMPKERFSAEFPKEGPSILRIQQVVRGDSAAYFCASSPEWRNSPLHFGNGTRLTVT.

The V gene is TRBV27, the J gene TRBJ2-3, with 9 nucleotides matching TRBD1. V dropped 8 bases and J dropped 1; count of bases not matched to a gene: 10. The CDR3 is 16 residues long. Germline assignment: CDR1 MNHEY and CDR2 SMNVEV (reference sequence). The CDR3 nucleotides are TGTGCCAGCGCCCAAGACCGGACAGGGGGCACAGATACGCAGTATTTT. Translation gives CASAQDRTGGTDTQYF.

The chain employs TRBV5-4 and TRBJ1-3; possibly TRBD1 for D (6 bases). CDR1 is SGHNT and CDR2 is YYREEE in the germline V gene (reference sequence). The CDR3 has 15 residues. V dropped 1 base and J dropped 3 bases, with 11 bases sitting between them. The CDR3 nucleotides read TGTGCCAGCAGCTTGACAGGGAGCTTTGGAAACACCATATATTTT. Its protein product is CASSLTGSFGNTIYF.

V is TRBV2 and J is TRBJ1-5, with D possibly TRBD1 on 6 matching bases. Deletions cut 2 bases from V and 1 base from J, with 12 bases between. Germline V gives CDR1 SNHLY, CDR2 FYNNEI. The CDR3 contains 16 residues. Here the CDR3 reads CASSEQGRGSNQPQHF. The CDR3, as DNA: TGTGCCAGCAGTGAACAGGGGCGCGGAAGCAATCAGCCCCAGCATTTT.

This clone was found a few times. The chain employs TRBV6-5 and TRBJ1-1; TRBD1 matches at 8 bases. This CDR3 contains 15 residues. With 3 bases clipped from V and 4 bases from J, the junction kept 7 bases outside the gene matches. Germline loops: CDR1 MNHEY, CDR2 SVGAGI. CDR3 residues: CASSYRTGTITEAFF. DNA of the CDR3: TGTGCCAGCAGTTATCGGACAGGGACAATCACTGAAGCTTTCTTT.

The chain employs TRBV5-4 and TRBJ2-6, with D tentatively TRBD2 (7 bases). Germline CDR1 and CDR2: SGHNT and YYREEE (reference sequence). The CDR3 is 13 residues long. V lost 10 bases to trimming and J lost 0 bases, with 8 bases between them. The CDR3 reads CAGGASGANVLTF. CDR3 DNA sequence: TGTGCCGGGGGGGCCTCTGGGGCCAACGTCCTGACTTTC.

The V call is TRBV21-1, the J call TRBJ2-3; the DNA was not compared with TRBD2, the D call given in the table. TRBV21-1 counts as a pseudogene. The CDR3 is 19 amino acids. CDR3 bases: TGTGCCAGCAGCCCAACTAGCGGGGGGGCTAGATTCTGCACAGATACGCAGTATTTT. It is translated as CASSPTSGGARFCTDTQYF.

This chain uses TRBV6-5 with TRBJ1-2; 8 nucleotides match TRBD1. The V gene's germline CDR1 is MNHEY and CDR2 SVGAGI. V lost 2 bases and J lost 3; bases outside the gene matches: 2. The CDR3 contains 14 residues. The CDR3 sequence: CASSYRQGYYGYTF. CDR3 coding DNA: TGTGCCAGCAGTTACCGACAGGGGTACTATGGCTACACCTTC.